This T cell receptor beta chain is drawn from a study of blood T cell repertoires in COVID-19. For the study at large: Whether acute or convalescent, the COVID-19 samples came from the United States, Italy and Spain. T cells, B-cell-depleted T cells, or PBMCs supplied cDNA or gDNA.

The V gene lost 0 bases and the J gene lost 10 bases, with 21 bases spanning the gap. The CDR3 extends over 16 amino acids. From germline, CDR1 is LGHNA and CDR2 YSLEER. As originally analysed: Using reference gene primer amplification, nucleated cell counts were estimated. Profiled with immunoSEQ multiplex PCR; TCRdb holds only in-frame clones, not every one. V and J calls and clone size come straight from that table; D and trimming were deduced from the DNA. The data show around 99,000 clones, about 90% seen once. Input material: peripheral blood. The gene calls are TRBV4-3 and TRBJ1-1; possible D gene TRBD1, 5 bases. The receptor was isolated from a man aged 40-55 years with active or convalescent COVID-19. The DNA for the CDR3 is TGCGCCAGCAGCCAAGAATCTGGGGGGGTTTGGGCCGGAGCTTTCTTT. This sequence encodes CASSQESGGVWAGAFF.